The 27 T cell receptor beta chains below were found in one sample sequenced in a study of cytomegalovirus exposure and HLA in healthy donors. In the PCR, 60 Vbeta and 13 Jbeta primers were used. Generated by immunoSEQ multiplex PCR, the TCRdb table keeps only in-frame clones and is missing some. The repertoire table contains fewer than 100,000 clones. Sequences were obtained from PBMCs. The receptors shown here come from a young man in good health and CMV-seropositive.

This chain links TRBV14 with TRBJ2-4; 14 positions agree with TRBD2. This CDR3 is built from 17 residues. The junction had 5 bases not matched to a gene; V was cut back by 0 bases and J by 7 bases. Per the germline V gene, CDR1 is SGHDN and CDR2 is FVKESK. In DNA, the CDR3 is TGTGCCAGCAGCCAAGAGAAGGGACTAGCGGGAGTTAACATTCAGTACTTC. It is translated as CASSQEKGLAGVNIQYF.

The chain couples TRBV19 to TRBJ1-6; weak D call: TRBD1 (6 bases). Trimming pared 5 bases from V and 7 bases from J, leaving 9 bases between. This CDR3 is 13 amino acids long. CDR1 and CDR2 from the germline V gene are LNHDA and SQIVND (reference sequence). As DNA, the CDR3 is TGTGCCAGTAGTTTCACAGGGAATTCACCCCTCCACTTT. Its translation is CASSFTGNSPLHF.

The rearrangement joins TRBV6-1 to TRBJ1-2; D gene uncertain. Trimming pared 6 bases from V and 8 bases from J, leaving 10 bases between. Germline assignment: CDR1 MNHNS and CDR2 SASEGT. The CDR3 is made up of 11 amino acids. As DNA, the CDR3 is TGTGCCAGCAGGAGCGGGAGCGGCTACACCTTC. Translation: CASRSGSGYTF.

The chain couples TRBV7-2 to TRBJ1-4; maybe TRBD1 (5 bases). The germline V gene encodes CDR1 SGHTA and CDR2 FQGNSA. The CDR3 totals 16 residues. V lost 1 base and J 4 bases, leaving 13 bases between the germline ends. CDR3 loop: CASSLVGGGVNEKLFF. CDR3 bases: TGTGCCAGCAGCTTAGTGGGGGGAGGGGTTAATGAAAAACTGTTTTTT.

The chain links TRBV6-5 to TRBJ1-5; 7 bases align to TRBD1. With 4 bases clipped from V and 5 bases from J, the junction kept 5 bases outside the gene matches. Germline V lookup: CDR1 MNHEY, CDR2 SVGAGI. The length of the CDR3 is 14 residues. The CDR3 DNA is TGTGCCAGCAGTTCGGGACAGCCTGATCAGCCCCAGCATTTT. Its protein product is CASSSGQPDQPQHF.

The chain uses TRBV28 and TRBJ1-2, with TRBD1 matching 9 bases. V shed 6 bases and J 3 bases; nucleotides not matched to a gene: 11. CDR3 size: 16 residues. CDR1 and CDR2 (germline): MDHEN, SYDVKM. The CDR3 loop reads CASSPMGQGSDYGYTF. CDR3 bases: TGTGCCAGCAGCCCAATGGGACAGGGTTCGGACTATGGCTACACCTTC.

The chain employs TRBV7-6 and TRBJ1-3, with 10 bases lining up with TRBD1. The CDR3 runs 16 residues. V lost 5 bases and J lost 0; bases outside the gene matches: 4. CDR1 is SGHVS and CDR2 is FNYEAQ in the germline V gene. The DNA of the CDR3 is TGTGCCAGCAGCCAAAGGACAGGGGGCTCTGGAAACACCATATATTTT. Residues: CASSQRTGGSGNTIYF.

The V and J genes are TRBV19 and TRBJ2-1; D is undetermined. CDR1 is LNHDA, CDR2 SQIVND, per germline (reference sequence). The CDR3 runs to 17 residues. V dropped 2 bases and J dropped 4 bases, with 18 bases sitting between them. This CDR3 reads CASSISAPNGPYNEQFF. The CDR3 DNA follows: TGTGCCAGTAGTATATCGGCTCCAAATGGGCCTTACAATGAGCAGTTCTTC.

V is TRBV5-1 and J is TRBJ1-1; D may be TRBD1 (6 bases). Trimming shortened V by 4 bases and J by 9 bases, and 16 bases separated the two germline ends. Germline V gene data show CDR1 as SGHRS and CDR2 as YFSETQ. The CDR3 has 13 amino acids. CDR3 region: CASSPTLDRKAFF. In DNA, the CDR3 is TGCGCCAGCAGCCCAACCCTCGACAGGAAAGCTTTCTTT.

The genes are TRBV28 and TRBJ2-6; no firm D call. The germline V gene encodes CDR1 MDHEN and CDR2 SYDVKM. The CDR3 has 16 residues. V lost 7 bases and J 0 bases, leaving 13 bases between the germline ends. The CDR3 is CASTMTPDSGANVLTF. CDR3 bases: TGTGCCAGCACCATGACACCCGACTCTGGGGCCAACGTCCTGACTTTC.

This chain joins TRBV5-6 and TRBJ2-5; 8 positions agree with TRBD1. The DNA end is a closer match to TRBJ2-7, so the J assignment may be wrong. CDR3 length: 14 residues. Per the germline V gene, CDR1 is SGHDT and CDR2 is YYEEEE. The CDR3 bases are TGTGCCAGCAGCCCATACAGGGGGGCCTACGAGCAGTACTTC. Protein: CASSPYRGAYEQYF.

The CDR3 is CASSLGDRDYGYTF. In DNA, the CDR3 is TGCGCCAGCAGCCTTGGGGACAGGGACTATGGCTACACCTTC. This chain uses TRBV5-1 with TRBJ1-2; 9 nucleotides agree with TRBD1. The V segment lost 4 bases and the J segment 3 bases; nucleotides outside the gene matches: 4. CDR1 and CDR2 from the germline V gene are SGHRS and YFSETQ. The CDR3 extends over 14 amino acids.

The chain employs TRBV4-1 and TRBJ2-3; D is uncertain. Per germline, CDR1 MGHRA and CDR2 YSYEKL. Deletions cut 0 bases from V and 6 bases from J, with 19 bases between. The CDR3 is 17 amino acids. CDR3 sequence: CASSQDQVPSAGDTQYF. The CDR3 coding sequence is TGCGCCAGCAGCCAAGATCAAGTACCGAGCGCCGGTGATACGCAGTATTTT.

This chain uses TRBV28 with TRBJ2-6; TRBD1 agrees at 7 bases. J lost 5 bases, V lost 5 bases, and 15 bases had no gene match. The CDR3 has 18 residues. Germline V CDR1 and CDR2: MDHEN, SYDVKM. CDR3: CASSGLGTALLRANVLTF. The CDR3 coding sequence is TGTGCCAGCAGTGGCCTCGGGACAGCTCTCTTACGGGCCAACGTCCTGACTTTC.

The chain employs TRBV7-2 and TRBJ2-1; 7 nucleotides agree with TRBD2. The V gene's germline CDR1 is SGHTA and CDR2 FQGNSA. J lost 4 bases, V lost 4 bases, and 1 base had no gene match. The CDR3 runs to 13 residues. CDR3 sequence reads: CASSSSGYNEQFF. CDR3 DNA sequence: TGTGCCAGCAGCTCTAGCGGTTACAATGAGCAGTTCTTC. Full variable domain (outside the CDR3, taken from reference TRBV7-2 and TRBJ2-1): GAGVSQSPSNKVTEKGKDVELRCDPISGHTALYWYRQSLGQGLEFLIYFQGNSAPDKSGLPSDRFSAERTGGSVSTLTIQRTQQEDSAVYLCASSSSGYNEQFFGPGTRLTVL.

The rearrangement links TRBV5-1 to TRBJ1-4; D is perhaps TRBD1 (6 bases). Looked up from germline, CDR1 is SGHRS and CDR2 is YFSETQ. The CDR3 length is 12 residues. Trimming took off 1 base at V and 8 bases at J, with 6 bases between the two ends. The CDR3 loop is CASSLTGEKLFF. As DNA, the CDR3 is TGCGCCAGCAGCTTGACAGGGGAAAAACTGTTTTTT.

The V gene is TRBV29-1, the J gene TRBJ2-1, with 11 bases fitting TRBD2. This CDR3 is built from 17 residues. The V gene's germline CDR1 is SQVTM and CDR2 ANQGSEA. J was trimmed by 5 bases and V by 4 bases; bases with no gene match: 13. As DNA, the CDR3 is TGCAGCGTTGTGGGTAGCGGGGGGGCCCAGACCGACAATGAGCAGTTCTTC. This codes for CSVVGSGGAQTDNEQFF.

V is TRBV6-5 and J is TRBJ1-6, with TRBD1 matching over 7 bases. V lost 0 bases, J lost 9 bases, and 5 bases stayed unmatched. Germline loops: CDR1 MNHEY, CDR2 SVGAGI. CDR3 length: 15 amino acids. Here the CDR3 DNA reads TGTGCCAGCAGTTACTCCGAGGGGGCGAGTTCACCCCTCCACTTT. It yields the protein CASSYSEGASSPLHF.

The rearrangement uses TRBV19 and TRBJ2-1; 7 bases align to TRBD1. The CDR3 loop spans 15 amino acids. The V segment lost 4 bases and the J segment 9 bases; nucleotides outside the gene matches: 12. Germline V gene data show CDR1 as LNHDA and CDR2 as SQIVND (reference sequence). As DNA, the CDR3 is TGTGCCAGTAGTACGCTAGACAGGGATCGAGGTGAGCAGTTCTTC. Translated, it gives CASSTLDRDRGEQFF.

The chain couples TRBV5-1 to TRBJ1-1; D is undetermined. The CDR3 contains 15 residues. Germline V CDR1 and CDR2: SGHRS, YFSETQ. Trimming left V 0 bases short and J 1 base short, with 10 bases between. CDR3 in DNA: TGCGCCAGCAGCTTGGCGGGTCGCCAGAACACTGAAGCTTTCTTT. Its translation: CASSLAGRQNTEAFF.

The J gene is TRBJ2-5, the V gene TRBV15; TRBD2 is a possible D gene (5 bases). CDR1 and CDR2 (germline): LNHNV, YYDKDF (reference sequence). V was clipped by 5 bases and J by 2 bases, with 9 bases between them. The CDR3 totals 13 residues. Here the CDR3 reads CATSPRTQETQYF. As DNA, the CDR3 is TGTGCCACCAGCCCTCGGACTCAAGAGACCCAGTACTTC.

The chain uses TRBV4-2 and TRBJ1-5; D uncertain. CDR3 length equals 15 residues. V was cut by 0 bases and J by 3 bases, with 9 bases left in between. Germline values: CDR1 LGHNA, CDR2 YNFKEQ. CDR3 DNA sequence: TGTGCCAGCAGCCAAGAGGAGGTGGACAATCAGCCCCAGCATTTT. Translation: CASSQEEVDNQPQHF.

The chain carries TRBV6-1 and TRBJ1-4; D uncertain. CDR3 length: 16 amino acids. Looked up from germline, CDR1 is MNHNS and CDR2 is SASEGT. Between the trimmed V and J ends, which lost 4 bases and 0 bases, there was a span of 12 bases. Written as DNA, the CDR3 is TGTGCCAGCAGTGGATTTTTACTGGCAACTAATGAAAAACTGTTTTTT. Encoded protein: CASSGFLLATNEKLFF.

V and J are TRBV29-1 and TRBJ2-1; TRBD2 matches 8 bases. CDR1 SQVTM and CDR2 ANQGSEA come from the germline V gene. V dropped 4 bases and J dropped 6; count of bases not matched to a gene: 5. The CDR3 sequence is 13 residues long. CDR3 DNA sequence: TGCAGCGTTGTTGCGGGAGGACTCAATGAGCAGTTCTTC. It is translated as CSVVAGGLNEQFF.

This sequence joins TRBV6-4 and TRBJ1-1; TRBD1 might be the D (5 bases). The CDR3 extends over 13 amino acids. Trimming removed 6 bases from V and 1 base from J, with 9 bases in between. CDR1 is MRHNA and CDR2 is SNTAGT in the germline V gene. The CDR3, as DNA: TGTGCCAGCAGGGTAACAGGGAACACTGAAGCTTTCTTT. This codes for CASRVTGNTEAFF.

CDR3 amino acids: CASTSPGRRSGELFF. The CDR3, as DNA: TGTGCCAGCACCTCCCCCGGGAGGCGGTCCGGGGAGCTGTTTTTT. This sequence joins TRBV6-1 and TRBJ2-2; 7 nucleotides align to TRBD2. V lost 7 bases, J lost 6 bases, and 11 bases stayed unmatched. Per the germline V gene, CDR1 is MNHNS and CDR2 is SASEGT. The CDR3 consists of 15 residues.

This chain connects TRBV2 to TRBJ1-2, with no clear D. Germline V gene sequence: CDR1 SNHLY, CDR2 FYNNEI. The germline V and J ends were trimmed by 0 bases and 4 bases, with 9 bases remaining between them. The length of the CDR3 is 14 residues. Here the CDR3 DNA reads TGTGCCAGCAGTGAAGCACAGAACTTCTATGGCTACACCTTC. Its protein product is CASSEAQNFYGYTF.